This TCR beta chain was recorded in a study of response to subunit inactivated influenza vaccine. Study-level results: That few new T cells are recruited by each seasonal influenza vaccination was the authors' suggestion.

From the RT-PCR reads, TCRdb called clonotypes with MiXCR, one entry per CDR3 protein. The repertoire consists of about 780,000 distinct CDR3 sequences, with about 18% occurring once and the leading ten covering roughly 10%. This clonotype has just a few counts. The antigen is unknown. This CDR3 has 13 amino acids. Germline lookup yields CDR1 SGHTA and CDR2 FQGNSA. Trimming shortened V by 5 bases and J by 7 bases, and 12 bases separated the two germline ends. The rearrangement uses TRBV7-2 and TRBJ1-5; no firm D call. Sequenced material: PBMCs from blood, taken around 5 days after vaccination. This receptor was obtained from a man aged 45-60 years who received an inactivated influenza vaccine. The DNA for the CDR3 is TGTGCCAGCAGCGCGCTAGCCGAGCAGCCCCAGCATTTT. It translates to CASSALAEQPQHF.